One sample yielded the 26 T cell receptor beta chains listed below, sequenced in a study of blood T cell repertoires in COVID-19. Sequencing was performed with immunoSEQ multiplex PCR; in TCRdb, only in-frame clones are kept and a portion is missing. Of under 200,000 clones listed, approximately 80% were seen once; the top ten hold over 9.5%. The material sequenced was PBMCs or T cells enriched from blood (not recorded which). Receptor source: a man between 50 and 59 years old who had recovered from COVID-19.

This sequence joins TRBV11-2 and TRBJ1-4; a weak D match, TRBD1 (6 bases). Per the germline V gene, CDR1 is SGHAT and CDR2 is FQNNGV. The CDR3 loop spans 15 amino acids. The V and J ends lost 5 bases and 3 bases respectively, with 13 bases between them. The CDR3 protein is CASSKQGPANEKLFF. CDR3 coding DNA: TGTGCCAGCAGCAAACAGGGTCCGGCTAATGAAAAACTGTTTTTT.

This clone showed up many times. The chain carries TRBV7-9 and TRBJ2-5; TRBD1 matches at 9 bases. The germline V gene has CDR1 SEHNR and CDR2 FQNEAQ (reference sequence). The CDR3 sequence is 14 residues long. Unmatched junction bases numbered 6, after V lost 5 bases and J lost 5 bases. CDR3 in DNA: TGTGCCAGCAGCATATCGGGACAGGGCGAGACCCAGTACTTC. Translation: CASSISGQGETQYF.

V is TRBV28 and J is TRBJ2-3, with D possibly matching TRBD1 (5 bases). The CDR3 totals 15 residues. V dropped 6 bases and J dropped 2 bases, with 15 bases sitting between them. The V gene's germline CDR1 is MDHEN and CDR2 SYDVKM. The CDR3 DNA sequence: TGTGCCAGCAGGCTGGACATTTCTCTCACAGATACGCAGTATTTT. Encoded protein: CASRLDISLTDTQYF.

Only one count was recorded for this clone. This chain joins TRBV10-3 and TRBJ2-2; 8 nucleotides match TRBD2. The trim removed 6 bases at V and 3 bases at J, leaving 6 bases unmatched. CDR3 length: 15 amino acids. CDR1 is ENHRY, CDR2 SYGVKD, per germline. The CDR3, as DNA: TGTGCCATCAGCTTACTAGCGGCCGACACCGGGGAGCTGTTTTTT. This codes for CAISLLAADTGELFF.

The chain uses TRBV7-8 and TRBJ1-1; TRBD1 aligns across 8 bases. The CDR3 consists of 16 residues. CDR1 and CDR2 (germline): SGHVS, FQNEAQ. V lost 5 bases, J lost 0 bases, and 8 bases stayed unmatched. CDR3 bases: TGTGCCAGCAGCCCGAGGACAGGGCGAATGAACACTGAAGCTTTCTTT. Protein product: CASSPRTGRMNTEAFF. Full variable domain (remainder filled in from reference TRBV7-8 and TRBJ1-1): GAGVSQSPRYKVAKRGQDVALRCDPISGHVSLFWYQQALGQGPEFLTYFQNEAQLDKSGLPSDRFFAERPEGSVSTLKIQRTQQEDSAVYLCASSPRTGRMNTEAFFGQGTRLTVV.

The chain carries TRBV6-2 or TRBV6-3 and TRBJ2-1; TRBD2 agrees at 8 bases. Germline trimming cut 6 bases from V and 11 bases from J; bases unmatched to any gene: 18. CDR1 is MNHEY, CDR2 SVGEGT, per germline. The CDR3 consists of 16 residues. This CDR3 is CASSRMTGTRFHKQFF. The CDR3 nucleotides are TGTGCCAGCAGCCGCATGACCGGGACTAGGTTTCATAAGCAGTTCTTC.

The genes are TRBV10-2 and TRBJ2-3; 9 bases fit TRBD1. V lost 2 bases and J lost 3; bases outside the gene matches: 0. The CDR3 runs 14 residues. Germline CDR1 and CDR2: WSHSY and SAAADI. The CDR3 region is CASSEGQGTDTQYF. In DNA, the CDR3 is TGCGCCAGCAGTGAGGGACAGGGGACAGATACGCAGTATTTT.

The chain carries TRBV3-1 (or the pseudogene TRBV3-2) and TRBJ1-2; the D gene is possibly TRBD1 (6 bases). CDR1 is LGHDT, CDR2 YNNKEL, per germline (reference sequence). The CDR3 is 16 residues long. V was trimmed by 1 base and J by 2 bases, leaving 14 bases between them. The CDR3: CASSQGMQGRNYGYTF. In DNA form, the CDR3 reads TGTGCCAGCAGCCAAGGTATGCAGGGGCGCAACTATGGCTACACCTTC.

The genes are TRBV28 and TRBJ1-2; 7 positions match TRBD1. In germline, CDR1 is MDHEN, CDR2 SYDVKM. There are 14 residues in the CDR3. The trim removed 5 bases at V and 4 bases at J, leaving 7 bases unmatched. CDR3 DNA sequence: TGTGCCAGCAGTCCAGGAGGGACAGCCTATGGCTACACCTTC. This codes for CASSPGGTAYGYTF.

The chain employs TRBV6-5 and TRBJ1-3; a possible D gene is TRBD1 (6 bases). Per germline, CDR1 MNHEY and CDR2 SVGAGI. The V and J ends lost 6 bases and 3 bases respectively, with 15 bases between them. The CDR3 runs 15 residues. The CDR3 here is CASRKNRDIGNTIYF. The CDR3 DNA sequence: TGTGCCAGCAGAAAAAATCGGGACATTGGAAACACCATATATTTT.

The genes are TRBV3-1 (or the pseudogene TRBV3-2) and TRBJ1-2; D not resolved. This CDR3 is 13 amino acids long. The germline V and J ends were trimmed by 3 bases and 4 bases, with 9 bases remaining between them. Germline V gene sequence: CDR1 LGHDT, CDR2 YNNKEL (reference sequence). DNA for the CDR3: TGTGCCAGCAGCCAGGGAGGGAGCTATGGCTACACCTTC. Amino acid sequence: CASSQGGSYGYTF.

The chain combines TRBV10-3 with TRBJ1-6, with TRBD1 matching 7 bases. This CDR3 has 15 amino acids. Germline CDR1 ENHRY, CDR2 SYGVKD. Losses at the gene ends were 6 bases for V and 7 bases for J; bases not matched to a gene: 9. CDR3 sequence reads: CAIRGSGTENSPLHF. The CDR3 DNA reads TGTGCCATCAGGGGATCCGGGACAGAGAATTCACCCCTCCACTTT.

V usage is TRBV3-1 (or the pseudogene TRBV3-2) and J usage is TRBJ1-2; possibly TRBD1 for D (6 bases). V dropped 3 bases and J dropped 8 bases, with 13 bases sitting between them. Germline assignment: CDR1 LGHDT and CDR2 YNNKEL (reference sequence). The CDR3 is 13 residues long. The CDR3 nucleotides read TGTGCCAGCAGCCACAGGGGCGGTGCCGGCTACACCTTC. Its protein is CASSHRGGAGYTF.

The chain carries TRBV23-1 and TRBJ1-5, with a possible D match to TRBD1 (6 bases). TRBV23-1 is known as an ORF, though its function is uncertain. The CDR3 is 14 residues long. The germline V and J ends were trimmed by 7 bases and 2 bases, with 12 bases remaining between them. CDR3 DNA: TGCGCCAGCACCGACTCAGGGGGCAATCAGCCCCAGCATTTT. This translates into CASTDSGGNQPQHF.

This clone was seen only a few times. This rearrangement joins TRBV7-9 to TRBJ1-2; D may be TRBD1 (5 bases). Germline V gene lookup returns CDR1 SEHNR and CDR2 FQNEAQ (reference sequence). Trimming shortened V by 1 base and J by 5 bases, and 8 bases separated the two germline ends. CDR3 length: 13 amino acids. CDR3 bases: TGTGCCAGCAGCTTAGGGACAAGTTATGGCTACACCTTC. This translates into CASSLGTSYGYTF.

The CDR3 nucleotides read TGCGCCAGCAGCTTGGCGGGAGAGACCCAGTACTTC. The encoded protein is CASSLAGETQYF. The J gene is TRBJ2-5, the V gene TRBV5-1; D unclear. CDR1 is SGHRS and CDR2 is YFSETQ in the germline V gene. Trimming took off 0 bases at V and 4 bases at J, with 4 bases between the two ends. The CDR3 has 12 residues. The whole variable domain, filled in from reference TRBV5-1 and TRBJ2-5, reads KAGVTQTPRYLIKTRGQQVTLSCSPISGHRSVSWYQQTPGQGLQFLFEYFSETQRNKGNFPGRFSGRQFSNSRSEMNVSTLELGDSALYLCASSLAGETQYFGPGTRLLVL.

This clone was seen once. The CDR3 region is CASSLDSGGEAFF. The CDR3 DNA follows: TGTGCCAGCAGCTTAGATTCGGGGGGTGAAGCTTTCTTT. This chain links TRBV11-3 with TRBJ1-1, with a tentative D call TRBD1 (5 bases). Germline V gives CDR1 SGHNT, CDR2 YENEEA. V shed 0 bases and J shed 7 bases, with 9 bases lying between them. This CDR3 has 13 amino acids.

The CDR3 reads CAWSVDGDTEAFF. The DNA of the CDR3 is TGTGCCTGGAGTGTAGACGGAGACACTGAAGCTTTCTTT. J is TRBJ1-1 and V is TRBV30; D unclear. The CDR3 is made up of 13 amino acids. Germline CDR1 is GTSNPN and CDR2 is SVGIG (reference sequence). The V end lost 0 bases, the J end lost 3 bases, and 8 bases lay between the germline ends.

The chain has TRBV5-4 and TRBJ2-5; the D gene is possibly TRBD1 (5 bases). The CDR3 contains 15 residues. V was shortened by 0 bases and J by 4 bases, with 13 bases between the two germline ends. In germline, CDR1 is SGHNT, CDR2 YYREEE (reference sequence). The CDR3 region is CASSLAQGMVETQYF. The CDR3 coding sequence is TGTGCCAGCAGCTTGGCGCAGGGTATGGTAGAGACCCAGTACTTC.

The rearrangement links TRBV7-9 to TRBJ2-7, with 7 bases fitting TRBD1. The CDR3 is 15 residues long. Germline V lookup: CDR1 SEHNR, CDR2 FQNEAQ (reference sequence). The V segment lost 2 bases and the J segment 5 bases; nucleotides outside the gene matches: 9. The CDR3 sequence: CASSLRQGVENEQYF. CDR3 nucleotide sequence: TGTGCCAGCAGCTTACGACAGGGTGTTGAGAACGAGCAGTACTTC.

V gene TRBV2 combines with J gene TRBJ2-3; the D gene is possibly TRBD1 (7 bases). Germline CDR1 SNHLY, CDR2 FYNNEI. Between the trimmed V and J ends, which lost 8 bases and 2 bases, there was a span of 17 bases. The CDR3 has 15 residues. The CDR3 is CASGRDSSNTDTQYF. The CDR3 nucleotides are TGTGCCAGCGGGCGGGACAGTTCAAACACAGATACGCAGTATTTT.

The DNA for the CDR3 is TGTGCCAGCAGACGACAGGTACAGGGTGAAGCTTTCTTT. This translates into CASRRQVQGEAFF. This rearrangement joins TRBV12-3 or TRBV12-4 to TRBJ1-1, with D possibly TRBD1 on 6 matching bases. This CDR3 has 13 residues. The ends were cut back, 6 bases at V and 7 bases at J, with 15 bases in the middle.

The chain uses TRBV10-2 and TRBJ2-1, with TRBD1 matching over 9 bases. The CDR3 spans 15 residues. Losses at the gene ends were 7 bases for V and 7 bases for J; bases not matched to a gene: 11. Germline CDR1 reads WSHSY; CDR2 reads SAAADI. The CDR3 sequence is CASNSPGQGPNEQFF. Here the CDR3 DNA reads TGCGCCAGCAATTCCCCGGGACAGGGACCGAATGAGCAGTTCTTC.

The chain uses TRBV5-1 and TRBJ1-1, with unresolved D. The V end was cut by 1 base, the J end by 0 bases, with 10 bases between. The V gene's germline CDR1 is SGHRS and CDR2 YFSETQ. The CDR3 spans 15 residues. The CDR3: CASSLYGSMNTEAFF. Here the CDR3 DNA reads TGCGCCAGCAGCTTGTACGGGAGCATGAACACTGAAGCTTTCTTT.

The gene calls are TRBV30 and TRBJ1-6, with 10 bases matching TRBD1. This CDR3 region has 14 residues. CDR1 and CDR2 (germline): GTSNPN, SVGIG (reference sequence). V was pared by 6 bases and J by 10 bases, with 9 bases of the junction left unmatched. The CDR3: CACKGTGEHSPLHF. CDR3 bases: TGTGCCTGCAAGGGGACAGGGGAACACTCACCCCTCCACTTT.

The gene calls are TRBV3-1 (or the pseudogene TRBV3-2) and TRBJ2-3, with 7 bases that match TRBD1. Germline values: CDR1 LGHDT, CDR2 YNNKEL (reference sequence). Trimming removed 3 bases from V and 2 bases from J; junction bases left unmatched: 5. This CDR3 contains 15 residues. The CDR3 coding sequence is TGTGCCAGCAGCCACCCAGGGGGATCCACAGATACGCAGTATTTT. Amino acid sequence: CASSHPGGSTDTQYF.